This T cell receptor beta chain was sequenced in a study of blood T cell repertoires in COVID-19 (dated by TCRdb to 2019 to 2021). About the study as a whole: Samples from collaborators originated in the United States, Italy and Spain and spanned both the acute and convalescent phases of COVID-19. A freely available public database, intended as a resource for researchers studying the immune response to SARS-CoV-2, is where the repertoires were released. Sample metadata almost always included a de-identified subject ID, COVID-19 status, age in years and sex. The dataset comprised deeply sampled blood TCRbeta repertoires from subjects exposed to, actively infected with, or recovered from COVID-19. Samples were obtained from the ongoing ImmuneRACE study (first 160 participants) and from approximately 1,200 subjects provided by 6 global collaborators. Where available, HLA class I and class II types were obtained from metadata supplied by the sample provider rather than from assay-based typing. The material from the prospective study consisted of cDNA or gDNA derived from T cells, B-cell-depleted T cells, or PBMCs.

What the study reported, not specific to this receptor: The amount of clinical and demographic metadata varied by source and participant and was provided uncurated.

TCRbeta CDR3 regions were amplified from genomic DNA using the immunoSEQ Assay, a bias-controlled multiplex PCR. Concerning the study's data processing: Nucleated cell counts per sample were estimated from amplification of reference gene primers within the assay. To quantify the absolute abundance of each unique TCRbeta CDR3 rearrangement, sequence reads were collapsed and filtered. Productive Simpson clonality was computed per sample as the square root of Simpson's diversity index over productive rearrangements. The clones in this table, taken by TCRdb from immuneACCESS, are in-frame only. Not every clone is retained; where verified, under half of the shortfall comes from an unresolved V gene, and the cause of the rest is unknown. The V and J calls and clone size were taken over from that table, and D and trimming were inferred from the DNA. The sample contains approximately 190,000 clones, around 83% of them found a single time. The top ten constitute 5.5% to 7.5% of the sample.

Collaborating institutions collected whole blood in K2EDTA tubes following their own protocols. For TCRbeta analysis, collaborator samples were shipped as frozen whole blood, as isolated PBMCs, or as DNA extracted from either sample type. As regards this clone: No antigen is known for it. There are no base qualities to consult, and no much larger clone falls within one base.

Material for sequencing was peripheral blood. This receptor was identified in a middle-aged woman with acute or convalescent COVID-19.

CDR3 region: CAWDQGLGAFF. The DNA is TGTGCCTGGGATCAGGGCCTCGGAGCTTTCTTT. The chain was built from TRBV30 and TRBJ1-1; tentative D gene TRBD1, with 5 bases matching. The CDR3 holds 11 amino acids from the cysteine to the phenylalanine. Only the CDR3 region is kept as DNA, spanning 33 bases read in frame from base 1. A distance of 14 bases separates the germline ends of V and J, which lose 5 bases and 10 bases respectively. Via the germline V gene (reference sequence), CDR1 is GTSNPN and CDR2 SVGIG.